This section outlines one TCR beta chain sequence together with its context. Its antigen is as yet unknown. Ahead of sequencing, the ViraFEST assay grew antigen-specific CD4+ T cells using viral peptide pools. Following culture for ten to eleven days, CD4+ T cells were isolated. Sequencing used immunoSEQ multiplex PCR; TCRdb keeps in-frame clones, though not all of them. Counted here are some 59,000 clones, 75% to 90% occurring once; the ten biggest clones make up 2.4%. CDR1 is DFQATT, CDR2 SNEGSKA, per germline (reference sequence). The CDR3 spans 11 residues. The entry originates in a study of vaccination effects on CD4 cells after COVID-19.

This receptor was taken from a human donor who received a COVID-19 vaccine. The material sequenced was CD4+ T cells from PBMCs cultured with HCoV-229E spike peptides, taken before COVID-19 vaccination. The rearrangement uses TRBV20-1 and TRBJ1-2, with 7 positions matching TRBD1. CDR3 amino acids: CGTETNYGYTF. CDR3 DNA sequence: TGCGGGACAGAGACAAACTATGGCTACACCTTC.